The 9 T cell receptor beta chains in this list originate from one sample, sequenced in a study of blood T cell repertoires in COVID-19. Profiled with immunoSEQ multiplex PCR; TCRdb holds only in-frame clones, not every one. Of approximately 170,000 clones in the sample, 90% are singletons; the top ten hold 15% to 20%. The sample taken for sequencing was peripheral blood. Receptors were obtained from a man between 60 and 75 years old with active or convalescent COVID-19.

This clone was seen once. This chain uses TRBV2 with TRBJ1-4, with 11 bases matching TRBD1. The germline V gene encodes CDR1 SNHLY and CDR2 FYNNEI. V was pared by 6 bases and J by 8 bases, with 2 bases of the junction left unmatched. The CDR3 runs 13 residues. The DNA of the CDR3 is TGTGCCAGCAGGGGACAGGGGGAAGAAAAACTGTTTTTT. It specifies CASRGQGEEKLFF.

This clone was recorded once. The chain combines TRBV9 with TRBJ1-6; 8 bases fit TRBD1. The germline V gene has CDR1 SGDLS and CDR2 YYNGEE. V gave up 0 bases and J gave up 7 bases; unmatched junction bases: 3. This CDR3 is built from 15 residues. The chain's CDR3 is CASSVGTGLNSPLHF. The CDR3 coding sequence is TGTGCCAGCAGCGTAGGGACAGGGTTAAATTCACCCCTCCACTTT. Variable domain in full (rest from reference TRBV9 and TRBJ1-6): DSGVTQTPKHLITATGQRVTLRCSPRSGDLSVYWYQQSLDQGLQFLIQYYNGEERAKGNILERFSAQQFPDLHSELNLSSLELGDSALYFCASSVGTGLNSPLHFGNGTRLTVT.

The chain links TRBV15 to TRBJ2-5; tentative D call: TRBD1 (5 bases). From germline, CDR1 is LNHNV and CDR2 YYDKDF (reference sequence). Trimming removed 0 bases at V and 2 bases at J, with 7 bases between. The CDR3 length is 14 residues. The CDR3 loop reads CATSREGVQETQYF. Here the CDR3 DNA reads TGTGCCACCAGCAGAGAAGGGGTTCAAGAGACCCAGTACTTC.

The V call is TRBV29-1, the J call TRBJ1-2; 9 bases line up with TRBD1. The CDR3 extends over 12 amino acids. Germline CDR1 reads SQVTM; CDR2 reads ANQGSEA. V gave up 7 bases and J gave up 4 bases; unmatched junction bases: 4. The CDR3 loop reads CSGGQGIYGYTF. CDR3 coding DNA: TGCAGCGGGGGACAGGGCATCTATGGCTACACCTTC.

The chain uses TRBV19 and TRBJ1-2; D is perhaps TRBD1 (5 bases). CDR1 LNHDA and CDR2 SQIVND come from the germline V gene (reference sequence). V lost 3 bases to trimming and J lost 0 bases, with 11 bases between them. There are 15 residues in the CDR3. In DNA, the CDR3 is TGTGCCAGTAGTATTTTCAAGGGGCCTAACTATGGCTACACCTTC. It codes for CASSIFKGPNYGYTF.

CDR3 protein: CASSYATGSYNSPLHF. Here the CDR3 DNA reads TGTGCCAGCAGTTACGCAACAGGGTCGTATAATTCACCCCTCCACTTT. The chain uses TRBV6-5 and TRBJ1-6; D is possibly TRBD1 (6 bases). V was cut by 2 bases and J by 4 bases, with 12 bases left in between. The germline V gene has CDR1 MNHEY and CDR2 SVGAGI. The CDR3 sequence is 16 residues long.

V usage is TRBV6-1 and J usage is TRBJ1-2; 10 positions agree with TRBD1. Germline V gives CDR1 MNHNS, CDR2 SASEGT. Trimming removed 2 bases from V and 8 bases from J; junction bases left unmatched: 8. The CDR3 has 15 amino acids. The CDR3 here is CASSESAGQGRGYTF. The CDR3 nucleotides are TGTGCCAGCAGTGAAAGTGCGGGACAGGGGAGAGGCTACACCTTC.

This rearrangement joins TRBV7-2 to TRBJ1-2; tentatively, D is TRBD1 (5 bases). This CDR3 contains 15 residues. Germline loops: CDR1 SGHTA, CDR2 FQGNSA. V was shortened by 5 bases and J by 3 bases, with 16 bases between the two germline ends. The CDR3 nucleotides read TGTGCCAGCAGCCCCCTCGGCGGGGGGTACTATGGCTACACCTTC. As protein: CASSPLGGGYYGYTF.

J is TRBJ1-1 and V is TRBV6-5, with a tentative D call TRBD1 (6 bases). CDR1 and CDR2 (germline): MNHEY, SVGAGI. V was shortened by 10 bases and J by 7 bases, with 22 bases between the two germline ends. The length of the CDR3 is 14 residues. The DNA for the CDR3 is TGTGCCACCCTTCAGCTTGGACAGCGAAGTGAAGCTTTCTTT. It yields the protein CATLQLGQRSEAFF.